Below, 12 T cell receptor beta chains from the same sample are listed, as sequenced in a study of sequential checkpoint blockade in melanoma (dated by TCRdb to about 2019). The treatment or condition label, as the study defines it: randomized to nivolumab then ipilimumab (arm A) or the reverse (arm B). Receptor libraries were prepared by the immunoSEQ multiplex PCR assay. TCRdb provides this immuneACCESS table in a form limited to in-frame rearrangements. Some clones are lacking; in checked studies, under half of them reflect an unresolved V gene, and why the rest are absent is not known. In this sample the table shows around 40,000 clones, 70% to 90% of which occur a single time. Of the sample, approximately 12% falls within the top ten clones. Source: CD8+ T cells sorted from blood (inferred from file names), taken from a patient given nivolumab and ipilimumab in sequence. All receptors come from a human donor with melanoma.

This chain uses TRBV4-1 with TRBJ2-3; D perhaps matches TRBD1 (5 bases). CDR1 is MGHRA and CDR2 is YSYEKL in the germline V gene. The V gene lost 1 base and the J gene lost 0 bases, with 11 bases spanning the gap. The CDR3 sequence is 16 residues long. The CDR3 loop is CASSQGQTDSTDTQYF. CDR3 nucleotides: TGCGCCAGCAGCCAAGGACAGACGGATAGCACAGATACGCAGTATTTT.

This chain connects TRBV4-3 to TRBJ2-1; 12 positions match TRBD2. Germline V gene data show CDR1 as LGHNA and CDR2 as YSLEER. This CDR3 has 17 residues. After removal of 3 bases from V and 4 bases from J, the junction contained 7 bases not matched to a gene. Written as DNA, the CDR3 is TGCGCCAGCAGCCAGAAGACTAGCGGGAGAGTTTACAATGAGCAGTTCTTC. Protein: CASSQKTSGRVYNEQFF.

CDR3 DNA sequence: TGTGCCAGCAGTTTATCATTCCTAGCGGGAGTGGGGGCAGATACGCAGTATTTT. Translated: CASSLSFLAGVGADTQYF. The chain links TRBV28 to TRBJ2-3, with 10 bases that match TRBD2. In germline, CDR1 is MDHEN, CDR2 SYDVKM. CDR3 size: 18 residues. With V trimmed by 1 base and J by 4 bases, 11 bases remained unmatched.

The rearrangement uses TRBV5-6 and TRBJ2-1; maybe TRBD2 (5 bases). CDR1 and CDR2 from the germline V gene are SGHDT and YYEEEE. CDR3 length equals 14 residues. Trimming took 3 bases from V and 7 from J, leaving 14 bases between them. CDR3 sequence reads: CASSYGLGGNEQFF. CDR3 nucleotides: TGTGCCAGCAGCTACGGACTGGGTGGAAATGAGCAGTTCTTC.

J is TRBJ2-1 and V is TRBV11-2; 9 bases are a match to TRBD1. With V trimmed by 4 bases and J by 6 bases, 10 bases remained unmatched. The CDR3 consists of 16 residues. CDR1 and CDR2 (germline): SGHAT, FQNNGV. DNA of the CDR3: TGTGCCAGCAGCTCAGGTAGGACAGGGGTGGGCAATGAGCAGTTCTTC. It codes for CASSSGRTGVGNEQFF.

The J gene is TRBJ2-1, the V gene TRBV27; 7 bases fit TRBD1. In germline, CDR1 is MNHEY, CDR2 SMNVEV (reference sequence). After removal of 4 bases from V and 4 bases from J, the junction contained 4 bases not matched to a gene. CDR3 length equals 14 residues. CDR3 protein: CASSYGTDYNEQFF. The CDR3 DNA reads TGTGCCAGCAGTTACGGGACAGATTACAATGAGCAGTTCTTC.

The chain combines TRBV28 with TRBJ2-1; no firm D call. This CDR3 contains 16 residues. Germline CDR1 is MDHEN and CDR2 is SYDVKM. Between the trimmed V and J ends, which lost 3 bases and 5 bases, there was a span of 17 bases. Here the CDR3 reads CASSFGSPARDNEQFF. The CDR3 coding sequence is TGTGCCAGCAGTTTCGGGTCCCCGGCTCGGGACAATGAGCAGTTCTTC.

This clone showed up just a few times. V gene TRBV28 combines with J gene TRBJ1-1; 8 nucleotides align to TRBD1. The CDR3 has 15 amino acids. The germline V gene has CDR1 MDHEN and CDR2 SYDVKM. Trimming cost V 4 bases and J 4 bases; bases outside gene matches: 8. For the CDR3, the DNA is TGTGCCAGCAGTTCTGGACAGGGAAGCATCACTGAAGCTTTCTTT. Encoded protein: CASSSGQGSITEAFF.

V gene TRBV5-8 combines with J gene TRBJ1-5; 9 nucleotides line up with TRBD1. V was clipped by 3 bases and J by 7 bases; unmatched bases: 5. There are 14 residues in the CDR3. Per germline, CDR1 SGHTS and CDR2 YDEGEE. The CDR3 DNA is TGTGCCAGCAGCTCGGGACAGGGATGGCAGCCCCAGCATTTT. It encodes CASSSGQGWQPQHF.

The rearrangement uses TRBV30 and TRBJ2-7; D gene unclear. Per germline, CDR1 GTSNPN and CDR2 SVGIG (reference sequence). The CDR3 spans 11 residues. V shed 2 bases and J shed 3 bases, with 5 bases lying between them. The CDR3, as DNA: TGTGCCTGGAGTCCAGGCTACGAGCAGTACTTC. It translates to CAWSPGYEQYF.

This chain uses TRBV28 with TRBJ2-7; D is undetermined. The CDR3 loop spans 13 amino acids. V was pared by 6 bases and J by 3 bases, with 12 bases between. Germline V CDR1 and CDR2: MDHEN, SYDVKM. The DNA for the CDR3 is TGTGCCAGCAGGCCCCCCACAAACTACGAGCAGTACTTC. Protein: CASRPPTNYEQYF.

The V call is TRBV5-1, the J call TRBJ2-1; 7 bases agree with TRBD2. V trimming: 0 bases; J trimming: 4 bases; junction bases outside the gene matches: 4. The CDR3 contains 15 residues. Germline V gene sequence: CDR1 SGHRS, CDR2 YFSETQ. The CDR3 coding sequence is TGCGCCAGCAGCTTGGCCCGGGGAGGGTACAATGAGCAGTTCTTC. It yields the protein CASSLARGGYNEQFF.